This T cell receptor beta chain was profiled in a study of CD8 T cells in ankylosing spondylitis. Germline CDR1 and CDR2: SGHTA and FQGNSA. Trimming pared 0 bases from V and 2 bases from J, leaving 6 bases between. This CDR3 is 14 amino acids long. Study results and limitations: Enrichment of disease-linked clones was reportedly significant in matched ankylosing spondylitis synovial fluid. Typical of ankylosing spondylitis blood, it appeared, was a TCR beta motif of roughly eight highly homologous variants. Past studies reported some motif variants in reactive arthritis synovial fluid and blood. A CD8+ phenotype characterized the disease-linked clones, which were relatively rare in peripheral blood.

Quantitative 5'-RACE was performed with molecular barcodes, and it yielded the TCR beta libraries. TCRdb passed the 5' RACE reads through MiXCR, listing each CDR3 protein once. The sample gives 390,000 or so distinct CDR3 sequences, under 25% of which show up once; about a sixth is in the top ten. This clonotype was counted at least ten times. The target antigen is unknown. The sample comprised blood, either unsorted or a sorted T cell fraction (not recorded which). This chain links TRBV7-2 with TRBJ2-3; D remains ambiguous. This TCR derives from a male donor with ankylosing spondylitis. CDR3 loop: CASSLAPNTDTQYF. CDR3 bases: TGTGCCAGCAGCTTAGCTCCCAACACAGATACGCAGTATTTT.